Sequencing of this TCR beta chain was carried out in a study of cytomegalovirus exposure and HLA in healthy donors. Study-wide results and caveats: In an earlier analysis, productive rearrangement rates for most beta V segments clustered near 87% or 30%.

Details on this clone: Its antigen is as yet unknown.

Both 60 Vbeta primers and 13 Jbeta primers went into the PCR. Generated by immunoSEQ multiplex PCR, the TCRdb table keeps only in-frame clones and is missing some. The sample holds 150,000 or so clones; around 72% are singletons and the top ten take roughly 3%. The CDR3 extends over 18 amino acids. Germline trimming cut 3 bases from V and 2 bases from J; bases unmatched to any gene: 2. Germline V gene sequence: CDR1 SGHVS, CDR2 FNYEAQ. The TCR sequence derives from a woman between 50 and 59 years old in good health and CMV-seropositive. Input material: PBMCs. This chain links TRBV7-6 with TRBJ2-6; the match to TRBD2 covers 15 bases. CDR3 in DNA: TGTGCCAGCAGCTTGGGACTAGCGGGAGGAGCTGGGGCCAACGTCCTGACTTTC. It is translated as CASSLGLAGGAGANVLTF. Together with reference TRBV7-6 and TRBJ2-6, the CDR3 gives the full variable domain: GAGVSQSPRYKVTKRGQDVALRCDPISGHVSLYWYRQALGQGPEFLTYFNYEAQQDKSGLPNDRFSAERPEGSISTLTIQRTEQRDSAMYRCASSLGLAGGAGANVLTFGAGSRLTVL.